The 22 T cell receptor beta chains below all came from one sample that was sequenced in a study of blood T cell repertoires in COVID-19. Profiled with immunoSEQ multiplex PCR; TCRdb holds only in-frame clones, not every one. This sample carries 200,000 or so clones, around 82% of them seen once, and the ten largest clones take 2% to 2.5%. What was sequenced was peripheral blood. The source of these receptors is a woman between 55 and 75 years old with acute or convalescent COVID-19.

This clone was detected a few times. CDR3 region: CASGRFDYQPQHF. The CDR3 bases are TGTGCCAGTGGCCGTTTTGACTATCAGCCCCAGCATTTT. This rearrangement joins TRBV19 to TRBJ1-5; no reliable D call. The CDR3 length is 13 residues. Germline CDR1 reads LNHDA; CDR2 reads SQIVND (reference sequence). The V end lost 8 bases, the J end lost 5 bases, and 13 bases lay between the germline ends.

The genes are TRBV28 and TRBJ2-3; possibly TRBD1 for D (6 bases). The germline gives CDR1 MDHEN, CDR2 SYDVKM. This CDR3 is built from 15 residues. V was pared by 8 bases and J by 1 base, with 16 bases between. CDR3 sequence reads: CASGIQGSGTDTQYF. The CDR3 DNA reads TGTGCCAGCGGAATACAGGGTTCGGGCACAGATACGCAGTATTTT.

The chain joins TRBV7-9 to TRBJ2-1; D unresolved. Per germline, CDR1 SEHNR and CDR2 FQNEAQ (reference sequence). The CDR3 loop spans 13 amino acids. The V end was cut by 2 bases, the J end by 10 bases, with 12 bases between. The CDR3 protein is CASSLMGSTEQFF. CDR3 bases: TGTGCCAGCAGCTTAATGGGTAGCACAGAGCAGTTCTTC.

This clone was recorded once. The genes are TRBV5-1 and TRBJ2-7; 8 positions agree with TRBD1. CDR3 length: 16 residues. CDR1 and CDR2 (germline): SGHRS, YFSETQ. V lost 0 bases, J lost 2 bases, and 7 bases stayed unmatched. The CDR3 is CASSLGTGLGAYEQYF. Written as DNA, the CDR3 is TGCGCCAGCAGCTTGGGGACAGGGTTAGGGGCCTACGAGCAGTACTTC.

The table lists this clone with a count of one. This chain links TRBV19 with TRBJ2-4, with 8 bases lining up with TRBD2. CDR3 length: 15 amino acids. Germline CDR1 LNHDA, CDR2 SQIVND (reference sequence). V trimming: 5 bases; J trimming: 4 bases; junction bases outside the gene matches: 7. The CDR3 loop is CASSRSAGGKNIQYF. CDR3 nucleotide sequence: TGTGCCAGTAGTCGGAGTGCGGGGGGAAAAAACATTCAGTACTTC.

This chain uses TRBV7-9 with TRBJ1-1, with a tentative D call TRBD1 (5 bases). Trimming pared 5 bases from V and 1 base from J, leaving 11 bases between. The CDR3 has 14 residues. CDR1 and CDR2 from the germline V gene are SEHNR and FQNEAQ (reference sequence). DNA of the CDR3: TGTGCCAGCAGCCGCGTCGGACAGAACACTGAAGCTTTCTTT. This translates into CASSRVGQNTEAFF. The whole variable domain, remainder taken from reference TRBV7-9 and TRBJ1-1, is DTGVSQNPRHKITKRGQNVTFRCDPISEHNRLYWYRQTLGQGPEFLTYFQNEAQLEKSRLLSDRFSAERPKGSFSTLEIQRTEQGDSAMYLCASSRVGQNTEAFFGQGTRLTVV.

The CDR3 protein is CASSLSGGAGTGELFF. The CDR3 coding sequence is TGTGCCAGCAGCTTAAGCGGGGGGGCGGGCACCGGGGAGCTGTTTTTT. The gene calls are TRBV3-1 (or the pseudogene TRBV3-2) and TRBJ2-2; 10 bases agree with TRBD2. V lost 5 bases, J lost 4 bases, and 7 bases stayed unmatched. CDR1 is LGHDT and CDR2 is YNNKEL in the germline V gene (reference sequence). The CDR3 has 16 residues.

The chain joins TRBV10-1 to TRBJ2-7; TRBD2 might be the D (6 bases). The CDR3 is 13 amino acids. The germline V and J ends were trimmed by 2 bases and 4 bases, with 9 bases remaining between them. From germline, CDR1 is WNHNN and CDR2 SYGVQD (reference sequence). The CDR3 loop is CASSEVAGYEQYF. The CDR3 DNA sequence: TGCGCCAGCAGTGAGGTTGCGGGGTACGAGCAGTACTTC.

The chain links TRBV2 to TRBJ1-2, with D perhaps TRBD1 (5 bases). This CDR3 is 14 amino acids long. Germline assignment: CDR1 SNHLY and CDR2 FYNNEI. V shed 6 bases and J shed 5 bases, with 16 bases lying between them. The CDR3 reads CASRSQTDFYGYTF. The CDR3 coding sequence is TGTGCCAGCAGGAGCCAGACAGACTTTTATGGCTACACCTTC.

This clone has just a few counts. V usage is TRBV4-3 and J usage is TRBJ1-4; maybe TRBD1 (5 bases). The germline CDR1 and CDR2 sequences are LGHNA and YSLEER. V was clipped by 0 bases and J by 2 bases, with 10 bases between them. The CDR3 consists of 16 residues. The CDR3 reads CASSQDSGGTNEKLFF. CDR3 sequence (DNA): TGCGCCAGCAGCCAAGATAGCGGGGGGACTAATGAAAAACTGTTTTTT.

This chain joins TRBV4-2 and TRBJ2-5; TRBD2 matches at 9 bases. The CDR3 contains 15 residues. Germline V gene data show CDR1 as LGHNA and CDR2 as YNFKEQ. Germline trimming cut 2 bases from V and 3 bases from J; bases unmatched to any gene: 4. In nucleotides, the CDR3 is TGTGCCAGCAGCCAAACTAGCGGGCAAAAAGAGACCCAGTACTTC. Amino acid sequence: CASSQTSGQKETQYF.

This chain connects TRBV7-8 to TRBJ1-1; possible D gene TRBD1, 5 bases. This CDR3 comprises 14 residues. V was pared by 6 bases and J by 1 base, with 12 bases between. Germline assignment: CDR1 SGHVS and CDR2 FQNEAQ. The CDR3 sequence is CASRPIGQNTEAFF. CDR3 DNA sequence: TGTGCCAGCAGACCTATCGGACAGAACACTGAAGCTTTCTTT.

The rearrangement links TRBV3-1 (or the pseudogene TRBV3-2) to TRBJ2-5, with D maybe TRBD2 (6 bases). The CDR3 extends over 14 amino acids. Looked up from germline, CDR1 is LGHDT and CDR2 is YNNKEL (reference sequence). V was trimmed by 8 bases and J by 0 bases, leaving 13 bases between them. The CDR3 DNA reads TGTGCCAGCCGCTTTCGGGGGAACCAAGAGACCCAGTACTTC. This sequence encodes CASRFRGNQETQYF.

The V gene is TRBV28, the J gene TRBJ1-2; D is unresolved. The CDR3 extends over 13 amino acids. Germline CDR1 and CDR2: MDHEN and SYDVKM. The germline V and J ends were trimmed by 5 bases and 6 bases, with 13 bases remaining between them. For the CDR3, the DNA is TGTGCCAGCAGTCCCCCGTTGGAGGATGGCTACACCTTC. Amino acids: CASSPPLEDGYTF.

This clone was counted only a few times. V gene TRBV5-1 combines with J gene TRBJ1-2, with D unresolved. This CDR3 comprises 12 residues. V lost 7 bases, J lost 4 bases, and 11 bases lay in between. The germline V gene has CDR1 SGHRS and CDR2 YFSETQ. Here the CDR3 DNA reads TGCGCCAGCGGCCCCGGGAGCTATGGCTACACCTTC. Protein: CASGPGSYGYTF. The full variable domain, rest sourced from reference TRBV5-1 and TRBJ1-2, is KAGVTQTPRYLIKTRGQQVTLSCSPISGHRSVSWYQQTPGQGLQFLFEYFSETQRNKGNFPGRFSGRQFSNSRSEMNVSTLELGDSALYLCASGPGSYGYTFGSGTRLTVV.

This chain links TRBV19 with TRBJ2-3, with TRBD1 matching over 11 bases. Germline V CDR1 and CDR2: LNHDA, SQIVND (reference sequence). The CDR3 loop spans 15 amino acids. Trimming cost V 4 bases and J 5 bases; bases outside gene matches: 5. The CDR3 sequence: CASSTRDRGKDTQYF. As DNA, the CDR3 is TGTGCCAGTAGTACCCGGGACAGGGGGAAAGATACGCAGTATTTT.

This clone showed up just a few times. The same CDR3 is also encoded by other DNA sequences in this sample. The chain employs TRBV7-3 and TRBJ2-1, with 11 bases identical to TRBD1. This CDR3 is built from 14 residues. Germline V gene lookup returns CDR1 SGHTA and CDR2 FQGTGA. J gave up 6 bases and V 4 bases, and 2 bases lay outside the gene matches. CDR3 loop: CASSSGTGGNEQFF. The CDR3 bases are TGTGCCAGCAGCTCCGGGACAGGGGGCAATGAGCAGTTCTTC.

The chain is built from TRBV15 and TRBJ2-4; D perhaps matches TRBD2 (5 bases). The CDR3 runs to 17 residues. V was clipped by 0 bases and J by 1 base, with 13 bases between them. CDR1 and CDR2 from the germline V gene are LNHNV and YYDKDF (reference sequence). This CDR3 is CATSRDRGFSAKNIQYF. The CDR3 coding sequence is TGTGCCACCAGCAGAGATCGGGGATTCTCGGCCAAAAACATTCAGTACTTC.

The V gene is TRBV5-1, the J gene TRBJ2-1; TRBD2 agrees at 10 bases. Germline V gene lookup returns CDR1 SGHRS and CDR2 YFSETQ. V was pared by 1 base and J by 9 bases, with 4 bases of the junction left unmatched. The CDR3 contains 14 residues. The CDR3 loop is CASSLTSGEIEQFF. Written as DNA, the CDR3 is TGCGCCAGCAGCTTGACTAGCGGGGAGATTGAGCAGTTCTTC.

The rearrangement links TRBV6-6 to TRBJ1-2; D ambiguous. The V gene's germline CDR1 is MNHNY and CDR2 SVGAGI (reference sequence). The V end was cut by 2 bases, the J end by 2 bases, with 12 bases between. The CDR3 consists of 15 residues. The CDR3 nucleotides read TGTGCCAGCAGTTACAAGGGTTCGGGAAACTATGGCTACACCTTC. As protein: CASSYKGSGNYGYTF.

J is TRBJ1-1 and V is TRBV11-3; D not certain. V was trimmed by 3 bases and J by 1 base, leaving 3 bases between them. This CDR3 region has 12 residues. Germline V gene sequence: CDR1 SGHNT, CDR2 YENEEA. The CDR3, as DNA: TGTGCCAGCAGCTTCGGGAACACTGAAGCTTTCTTT. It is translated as CASSFGNTEAFF.

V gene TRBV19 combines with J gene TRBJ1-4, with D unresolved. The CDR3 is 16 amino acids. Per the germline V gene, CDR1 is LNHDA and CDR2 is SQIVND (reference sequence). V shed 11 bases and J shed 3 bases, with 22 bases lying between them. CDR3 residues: CACVYPQSPSNEKLFF. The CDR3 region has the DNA TGTGCCTGTGTTTATCCACAGAGTCCTTCTAATGAAAAACTGTTTTTT.